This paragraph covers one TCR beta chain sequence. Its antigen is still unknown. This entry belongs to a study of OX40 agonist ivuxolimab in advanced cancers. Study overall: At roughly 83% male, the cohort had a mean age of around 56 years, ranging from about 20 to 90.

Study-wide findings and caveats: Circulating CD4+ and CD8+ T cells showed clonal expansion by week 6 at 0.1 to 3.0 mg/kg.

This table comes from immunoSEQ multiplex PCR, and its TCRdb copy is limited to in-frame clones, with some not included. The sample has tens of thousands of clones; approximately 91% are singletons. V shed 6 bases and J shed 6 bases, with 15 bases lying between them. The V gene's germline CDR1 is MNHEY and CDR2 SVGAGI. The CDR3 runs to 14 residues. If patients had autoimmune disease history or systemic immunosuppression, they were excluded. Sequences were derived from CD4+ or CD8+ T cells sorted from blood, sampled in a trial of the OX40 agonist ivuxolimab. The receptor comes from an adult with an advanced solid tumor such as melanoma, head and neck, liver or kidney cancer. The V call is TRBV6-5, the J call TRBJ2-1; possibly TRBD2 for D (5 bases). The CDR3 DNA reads TGTGCCAGCAGCAACGCGCTAGCAAGCAATGAGCAGTTCTTC. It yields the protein CASSNALASNEQFF.